Each of the 5 T cell receptor beta chains below was sequenced from the same sample in a study of chemoradiotherapy in HPV16-positive cancers. Only in-frame clones appear in the TCRdb table, and some are missing; sequencing was by immunoSEQ multiplex PCR. The repertoire includes roughly 40,000 clones, roughly three quarters of them detected once, and 4.5% to 6.5% sits in the top ten. The sequencing here drew on blood, taken from a patient who underwent chemoradiotherapy. All receptors derive from a human donor with HPV-associated anogenital cancer.

This chain connects TRBV5-1 to TRBJ2-5, with D perhaps matching TRBD2 (6 bases). Germline V gene lookup returns CDR1 SGHRS and CDR2 YFSETQ. V lost 5 bases and J 2 bases, leaving 16 bases between the germline ends. The CDR3 covers 15 residues. The chain's CDR3 is CASSPNFGGQETQYF. In nucleotides, the CDR3 is TGCGCCAGCAGTCCGAATTTCGGGGGTCAAGAGACCCAGTACTTC.

The chain uses TRBV29-1 and TRBJ2-7; the match to TRBD1 covers 9 bases. The V and J ends lost 6 bases and 0 bases, in that order; junction bases with no gene match: 3. Germline-derived CDR1 and CDR2 are SQVTM and ANQGSEA. The CDR3 loop spans 13 amino acids. Written as DNA, the CDR3 is TGCAGCGTAGCGGGACAGGGCTCCTACGAGCAGTACTTC. It yields the protein CSVAGQGSYEQYF.

The chain is built from TRBV25-1 and TRBJ2-5; D is ambiguous. Trimming pared 5 bases from V and 2 bases from J, leaving 9 bases between. The CDR3 spans 13 residues. In germline, CDR1 is MGHDK, CDR2 SYGVNS. The chain's CDR3 is CASSSRDQETQYF. The CDR3, as DNA: TGTGCCAGCAGTAGTAGGGATCAAGAGACCCAGTACTTC.

The rearrangement uses TRBV10-3 and TRBJ2-7; D not resolved. CDR1 ENHRY and CDR2 SYGVKD come from the germline V gene. Deletions cut 4 bases from V and 7 bases from J, with 8 bases between. The CDR3 runs 11 residues. The CDR3 DNA reads TGTGCCATCAGTGTATATGGAGAGCAGTACTTC. Protein sequence: CAISVYGEQYF.

The rearrangement uses TRBV9 and TRBJ1-4; D gene uncertain. Germline CDR1 and CDR2: SGDLS and YYNGEE. V lost 2 bases and J lost 5, with 16 bases in between. This CDR3 has 16 amino acids. The CDR3 reads CASSVRSGTYNEKLFF. The CDR3, as DNA: TGTGCCAGCAGCGTCCGCTCGGGAACTTACAATGAAAAACTGTTTTTT.